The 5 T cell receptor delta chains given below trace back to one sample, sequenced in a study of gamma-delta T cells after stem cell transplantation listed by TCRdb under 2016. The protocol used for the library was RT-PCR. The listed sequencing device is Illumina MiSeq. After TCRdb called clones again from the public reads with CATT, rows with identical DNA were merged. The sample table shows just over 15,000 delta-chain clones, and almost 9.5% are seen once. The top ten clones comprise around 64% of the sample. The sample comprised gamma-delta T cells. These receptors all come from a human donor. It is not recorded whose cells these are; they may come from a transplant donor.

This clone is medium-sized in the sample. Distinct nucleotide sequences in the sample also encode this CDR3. CDR3: CACDPVLGDTPARPLIF. The CDR3 coding sequence is TGTGCCTGTGACCCGGTACTGGGGGATACACCGGCCAGACCCCTGATCTTT. V gene TRDV2 combines with J gene TRDJ4; 12 positions agree with TRDD3. J gave up 0 bases and V 3 bases, and 10 bases lay outside the gene matches. Germline V CDR1 and CDR2: GEAIGNYY, EKD. This CDR3 contains 17 residues.

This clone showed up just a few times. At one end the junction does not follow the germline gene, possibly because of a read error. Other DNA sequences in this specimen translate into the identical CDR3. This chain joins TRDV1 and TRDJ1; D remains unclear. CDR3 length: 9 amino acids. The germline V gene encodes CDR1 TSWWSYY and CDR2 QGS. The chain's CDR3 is CALGKRLTF. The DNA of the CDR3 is TGTGCTCTTGGGAAACGCCTCACATTT.

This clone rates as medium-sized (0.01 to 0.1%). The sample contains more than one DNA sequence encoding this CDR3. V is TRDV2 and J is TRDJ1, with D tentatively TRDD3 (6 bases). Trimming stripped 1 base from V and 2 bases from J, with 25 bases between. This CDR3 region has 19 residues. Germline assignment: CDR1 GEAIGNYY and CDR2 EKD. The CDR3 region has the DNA TGTGCCTGTGACACAATTACGATAGGGGATGTTCCGGGGACCGATAAACTCATCTTT. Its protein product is CACDTITIGDVPGTDKLIF.

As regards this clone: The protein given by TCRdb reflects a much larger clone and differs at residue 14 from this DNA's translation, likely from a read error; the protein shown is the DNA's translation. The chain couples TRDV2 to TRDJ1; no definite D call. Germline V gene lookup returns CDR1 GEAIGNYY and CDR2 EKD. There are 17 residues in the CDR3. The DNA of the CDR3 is TGTGCCTGTGACACCCTCGGGTCCGCCCTTGACACCGATAGACTCATCTTT. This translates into CACDTLGSALDTDRLIF.

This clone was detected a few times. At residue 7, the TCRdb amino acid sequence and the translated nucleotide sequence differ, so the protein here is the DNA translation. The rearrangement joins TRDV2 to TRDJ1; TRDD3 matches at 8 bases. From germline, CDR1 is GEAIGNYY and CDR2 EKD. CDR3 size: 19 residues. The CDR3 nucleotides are TGTGCCTGTGACACTGTTCCTGGGGGACAGACTACGTACACCGATAACCTCATCTTT. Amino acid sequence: CACDTVPGGQTTYTDNLIF.